This record concerns one TCR beta chain sequence. This sample is drawn from a study of blood T cell repertoires in COVID-19. Study-wide context: The analysed material was cDNA or gDNA that came from T cells, B-cell-depleted T cells, or PBMCs.

In the original processing: Nucleated cell number was recorded as an estimate derived from reference gene primer amplification. Sequencing was performed with immunoSEQ multiplex PCR; in TCRdb, only in-frame clones are kept and a portion is missing. The V and J calls and clone size come from that table; D and trimming were worked out from the DNA. The table records approximately 100,000 clones, roughly 85% of them present only once. Trimming at V came to 1 base and at J to 8 bases, leaving 13 bases not matched to a gene. This CDR3 is built from 15 residues. Germline CDR1 is GTSNPN and CDR2 is SVGIG (reference sequence).

The TCR was taken from a woman aged 65 to 85 with active or convalescent COVID-19. The sample taken for sequencing was peripheral blood. This chain connects TRBV30 to TRBJ1-2; 7 bases are a match to TRBD1. The DNA for the CDR3 is TGTGCCTGGAGTGCGAACCAGGGGGAGGAGTACGGCTACACCTTC. It translates to CAWSANQGEEYGYTF.